This is a list of T cell receptor beta chains from one sample in a study of T cells in Graves' hyperthyroidism and ophthalmopathy. TCRdb re-called the multiplex PCR reads with MiXCR, one entry per CDR3 protein. The sample lists some 500,000 distinct CDR3 sequences, less than 25% seen once, with around 11% in the top ten. Sequences were obtained from blood. These receptors all come from a woman aged 25 to 39 with Graves' ophthalmopathy. CDR3s include the opening cysteine and the closing phenylalanine or tryptophan. Fields, in order: D gene, clone size, V gene, J gene, CDR3 protein, CDR3 DNA. D genes are given only for firm matches. Clone size is stated in some rows and not others, as once, few, many or a class when expanded.

.	many	TRBV12-3/TRBV12-4	TRBJ1-2	CASSRSGAIFGVYGYTF	TGTGCCAGCAGCCGTTCTGGGGCTATTTTCGGGGTCTATGGCTACACCTTC
.	.	TRBV27	TRBJ1-1	CASSRGGPNAEAFF	TGTGCCAGCAGCCGGGGGGGGCCCAACGCTGAAGCTTTCTTT
TRBD2	.	TRBV27	TRBJ2-7	CASSFREGTSEQYF	TGTGCCAGCAGTTTCCGAGAGGGGACTAGCGAGCAGTACTTC
.	many	TRBV7-2	TRBJ2-5	CASSLAVGAQETQYF	TGTGCCAGCAGCTTAGCCGTTGGGGCGCAAGAGACCCAGTACTTC
.	.	TRBV12-3/TRBV12-4	TRBJ2-1	CASSFRVGQNEQFF	TGTGCCAGCAGTTTTAGGGTTGGACAAAATGAGCAGTTCTTC
.	many	TRBV29-1	TRBJ2-5	CSVGQGYQETQYF	TGCAGCGTTGGGCAGGGGTACCAAGAGACCCAGTACTTC
.	many	TRBV5-1	TRBJ2-7	CASSHEYGHPPHEQYF	TGCGCCAGCAGCCATGAGTACGGACATCCGCCCCACGAGCAGTACTTC
.	many	TRBV27	TRBJ2-6	CASSATVSGANVLTF	TGTGCCAGCAGTGCGACGGTCTCTGGGGCCAACGTCCTGACTTTC
.	.	TRBV29-1	TRBJ1-1	CSGYQVNTEAFF	TGCAGCGGATACCAGGTGAACACTGAAGCTTTCTTT
.	few	TRBV6-1	TRBJ1-5	CATRTSGQPQHF	TGTGCCACCAGAACCTCAGGACAGCCCCAGCATTTT
TRBD1	.	TRBV12-3/TRBV12-4	TRBJ1-1	CASHDRVQGAFF	TGTGCCAGCCATGACAGGGTTCAGGGGGCTTTCTTT
.	many	TRBV6-1	TRBJ1-1	CASIEAAGRGNTEAFF	TGTGCCAGCATTGAAGCAGCAGGGCGAGGGAACACTGAAGCTTTCTTT
TRBD1	many	TRBV6-1	TRBJ1-1	CASTGQGFAFF	TGTGCCAGCACGGGACAGGGGTTCGCTTTCTTT
.	.	TRBV6-2/TRBV6-3	TRBJ2-2	CASKLTNTGELFF	TGTGCCAGCAAACTGACGAACACCGGGGAGCTGTTTTTT
TRBD1	.	TRBV20-1	TRBJ1-2	CSAGEGTVYGYTF	TGCAGTGCTGGAGAGGGGACAGTCTATGGCTACACCTTC
.	.	TRBV5-1	TRBJ1-1	CASTLPGAEAFF	TGCGCCAGCACCCTCCCGGGGGCAGAAGCTTTCTTT
TRBD1	many	TRBV6-5	TRBJ1-5	CASSYLQGDNQPQHF	TGTGCCAGCAGTTACCTACAGGGGGACAATCAGCCCCAGCATTTT
.	many	TRBV7-2	TRBJ1-5	CASSYTRDGWPQHF	TGTGCCAGCAGTTACACACGGGACGGTTGGCCCCAGCATTTT
.	.	TRBV2	TRBJ2-2	CASTPASQNTGELFF	TGTGCCAGCACCCCGGCTAGCCAGAACACCGGGGAGCTGTTTTTT
TRBD1	once	TRBV15	TRBJ2-7	CATSVGTGSDEQYF	TGTGCCACCTCCGTAGGGACAGGCAGCGACGAGCAGTACTTC
.	few	TRBV9	TRBJ2-6	CASSVWANVLTF	TGTGCCAGCAGCGTATGGGCCAACGTCCTGACTTTC
TRBD1	many	TRBV3-1	TRBJ1-1	CASSQGSGGTEAFF	TGTGCCAGCAGCCAAGGTTCAGGGGGCACTGAAGCTTTCTTT
TRBD1	few	TRBV2	TRBJ1-1	CASSEARTGLTEAFF	TGTGCCAGCAGTGAAGCCCGGACAGGTTTGACTGAAGCTTTCTTT
.	.	TRBV28	TRBJ1-1	CASSLDGGANTEAFF	TGTGCCAGCAGTTTAGATGGAGGGGCGAACACTGAAGCTTTCTTT
.	.	TRBV2	TRBJ2-5	CASRLGLLMAETQYF	TGTGCCAGCAGACTGGGACTCCTCATGGCAGAGACCCAGTACTTC
.	.	TRBV12-3/TRBV12-4	TRBJ2-7	CASSTVGGLPFEQYF	TGTGCCAGCAGTACGGTTGGGGGACTGCCGTTCGAGCAGTACTTC
TRBD1	few	TRBV30	TRBJ1-1	CASGTGGEAFF	TGTGCCTCGGGGACAGGGGGCGAAGCTTTCTTT
TRBD1	.	TRBV19	TRBJ1-2	CASTTGAYGYTF	TGTGCCAGTACGACAGGGGCCTATGGCTACACCTTC
.	.	TRBV20-1	TRBJ2-5	CSARQGKEETQYF	TGCAGTGCTAGACAGGGGAAGGAAGAGACCCAGTACTTC
.	.	TRBV6-4	TRBJ1-2	CASSGALTF	TGTGCCAGCAGTGGAGCCCTAACCTTC
.	.	TRBV28	TRBJ1-3	CASSPLVRTRNTIYF	TGTGCCAGCAGTCCATTAGTAAGGACAAGAAACACCATATATTTT
TRBD1	.	TRBV12-3/TRBV12-4	TRBJ1-2	CASTLGQGGGYTF	TGTGCCAGCACCTTGGGACAGGGTGGCGGCTACACCTTC
.	many	TRBV30	TRBJ2-5	CAWSVSGRGETQYF	TGTGCCTGGAGTGTCTCTGGTCGGGGGGAGACCCAGTACTTC
.	few	TRBV9	TRBJ1-1	CASSADPGRYDTEAFF	TGTGCCAGCAGCGCCGATCCAGGCAGGTATGACACTGAAGCTTTCTTT
TRBD1	.	TRBV20-1	TRBJ2-5	CSASNRRTGQETQYF	TGCAGTGCTAGCAACCGTCGGACAGGGCAAGAGACCCAGTACTTC
.	many	TRBV2	TRBJ2-7	CASSEGPVQPEQYF	TGTGCCAGCAGTGAAGGCCCCGTGCAGCCTGAGCAGTACTTC
.	.	TRBV12-3/TRBV12-4	TRBJ1-2	CASSPQEYYGYTF	TGTGCCAGCAGCCCACAGGAATACTATGGTTACACCTTC
.	many	TRBV5-1	TRBJ1-1	CASSFQGNTEAFF	TGCGCCAGCAGCTTTCAGGGGAACACTGAAGCTTTCTTT
.	few	TRBV6-1	TRBJ1-6	CASSEASGRNSPLHF	TGTGCCAGCAGTGAAGCGTCGGGGCGGAATTCACCCCTCCACTTT
TRBD2	many	TRBV7-2	TRBJ2-5	CASREGLAGGQEETQYF	TGTGCCAGCAGAGAGGGACTAGCGGGGGGGCAGGAAGAGACCCAGTACTTC